This T cell receptor beta chain was identified in a study of blood T cell repertoires in COVID-19. Study summary: Sample material is recorded as cDNA or gDNA derived from T cells, B-cell-depleted T cells, or PBMCs.

This clone was counted a few times. Trimming cost V 3 bases and J 6 bases, with 17 bases left between them. Germline values: CDR1 LGHDT, CDR2 YNNKEL (reference sequence). This CDR3 region has 15 residues. Individuals aged roughly 18 to 95 years were recruited from approximately 24 US areas. Each participant's cohort was designated according to participant-reported clinical history. Among Cohort 3 donors, those recovered had two negative PCRs, clearance, or symptom resolution. The data were produced by immunoSEQ multiplex PCR, yet TCRdb's version contains in-frame clones alone and is incomplete. The table has 180,000 or so clones, 75% to 90% seen once; the top ten hold 10% to 15%.

The sequence derives from a woman aged 55-69 years who had recovered from COVID-19. The chain joins TRBV3-1 (or the pseudogene TRBV3-2) to TRBJ1-1; possible D gene TRBD1, 5 bases. Sequencing was performed on PBMCs or T cells enriched from blood (not recorded which). The CDR3 spells CASSHLRGGVAEAFF. CDR3 DNA: TGTGCCAGCAGCCACCTCCGGGGAGGGGTCGCTGAAGCTTTCTTT.